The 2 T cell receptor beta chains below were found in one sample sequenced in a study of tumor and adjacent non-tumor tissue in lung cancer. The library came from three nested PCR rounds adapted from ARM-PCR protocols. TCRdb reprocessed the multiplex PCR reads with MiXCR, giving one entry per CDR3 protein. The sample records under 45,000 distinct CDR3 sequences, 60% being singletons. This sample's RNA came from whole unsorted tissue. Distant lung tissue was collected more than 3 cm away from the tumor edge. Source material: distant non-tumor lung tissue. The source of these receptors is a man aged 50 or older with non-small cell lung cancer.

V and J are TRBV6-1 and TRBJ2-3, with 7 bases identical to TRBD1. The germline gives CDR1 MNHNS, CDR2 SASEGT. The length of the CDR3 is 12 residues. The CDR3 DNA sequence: TGTGTCACCCTAGGGGGCGCAGATACGCAGTATTTT. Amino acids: CVTLGGADTQYF.

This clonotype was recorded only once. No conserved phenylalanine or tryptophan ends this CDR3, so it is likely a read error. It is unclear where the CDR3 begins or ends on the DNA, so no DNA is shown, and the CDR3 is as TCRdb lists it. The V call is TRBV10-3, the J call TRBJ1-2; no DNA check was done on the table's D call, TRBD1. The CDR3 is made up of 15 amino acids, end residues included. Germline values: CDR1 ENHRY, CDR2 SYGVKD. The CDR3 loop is CAISESMGQVDAYAL.